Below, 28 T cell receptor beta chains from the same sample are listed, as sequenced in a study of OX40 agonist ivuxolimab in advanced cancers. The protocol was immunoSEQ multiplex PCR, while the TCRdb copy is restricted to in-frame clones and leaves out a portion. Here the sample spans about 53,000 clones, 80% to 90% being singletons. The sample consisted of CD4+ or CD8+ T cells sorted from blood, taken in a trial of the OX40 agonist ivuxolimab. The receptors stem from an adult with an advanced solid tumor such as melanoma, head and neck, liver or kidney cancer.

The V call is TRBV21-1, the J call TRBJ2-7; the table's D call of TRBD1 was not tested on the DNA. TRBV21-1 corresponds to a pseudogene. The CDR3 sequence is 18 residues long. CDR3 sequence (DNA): TGTGCCAGCAGCCAAAGGCTCGCTTTGTTCCAGGGTAATTACGAGCAGTACTTC. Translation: CASSQRLALFQGNYEQYF.

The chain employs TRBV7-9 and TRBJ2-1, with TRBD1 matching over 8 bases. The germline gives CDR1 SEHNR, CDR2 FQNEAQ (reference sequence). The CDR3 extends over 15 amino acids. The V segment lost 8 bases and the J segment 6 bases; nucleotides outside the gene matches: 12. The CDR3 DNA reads TGTGCCAGCTCCCTTGGACAGGGAGCCTTCAATGAGCAGTTCTTC. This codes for CASSLGQGAFNEQFF. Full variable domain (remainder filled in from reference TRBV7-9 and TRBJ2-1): DTGVSQNPRHKITKRGQNVTFRCDPISEHNRLYWYRQTLGQGPEFLTYFQNEAQLEKSRLLSDRFSAERPKGSFSTLEIQRTEQGDSAMYLCASSLGQGAFNEQFFGPGTRLTVL.

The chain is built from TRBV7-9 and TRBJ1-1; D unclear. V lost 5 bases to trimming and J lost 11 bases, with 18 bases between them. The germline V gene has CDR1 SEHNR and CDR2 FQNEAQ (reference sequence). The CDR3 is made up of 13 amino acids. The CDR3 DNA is TGTGCCAGCAGCCGGGAGGCAAGGAGAGGGGCTTTCTTT. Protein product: CASSREARRGAFF.

CDR3 DNA sequence: TGTGCCAGCAGCAAGGGACTAGCGACAGATACGCAGTATTTT. Encoded protein: CASSKGLATDTQYF. The chain has TRBV5-4 and TRBJ2-3; 10 bases are a match to TRBD2. This CDR3 contains 14 residues. J was trimmed by 3 bases and V by 4 bases; bases with no gene match: 2. The V gene's germline CDR1 is SGHNT and CDR2 YYREEE (reference sequence). Supplemented by reference TRBV5-4 and TRBJ2-3, the full variable domain reads ETGVTQSPTHLIKTRGQQVTLRCSSQSGHNTVSWYQQALGQGPQFIFQYYREEENGRGNFPPRFSGLQFPNYSSELNVNALELDDSALYLCASSKGLATDTQYFGPGTRLTVL.

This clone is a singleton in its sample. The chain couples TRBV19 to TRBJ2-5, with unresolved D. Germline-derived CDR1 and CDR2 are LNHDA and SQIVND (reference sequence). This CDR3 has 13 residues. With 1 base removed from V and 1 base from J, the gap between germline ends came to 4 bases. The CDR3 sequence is CASSIGLQETQYF. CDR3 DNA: TGTGCCAGTAGTATAGGACTCCAAGAGACCCAGTACTTC.

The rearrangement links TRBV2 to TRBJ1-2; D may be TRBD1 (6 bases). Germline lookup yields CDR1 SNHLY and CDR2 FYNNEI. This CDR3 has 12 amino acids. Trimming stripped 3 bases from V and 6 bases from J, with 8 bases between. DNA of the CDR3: TGTGCCAGCAGTGAGGGGGCTGATGGCTACACCTTC. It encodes CASSEGADGYTF.

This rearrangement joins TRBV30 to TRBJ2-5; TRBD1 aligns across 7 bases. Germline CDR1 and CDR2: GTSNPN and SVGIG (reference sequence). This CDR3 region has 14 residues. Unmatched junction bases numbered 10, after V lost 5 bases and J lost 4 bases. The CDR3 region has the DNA TGTGCCTGGGGAACCGCGACAGGGATAGAGACCCAGTACTTC. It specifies CAWGTATGIETQYF.

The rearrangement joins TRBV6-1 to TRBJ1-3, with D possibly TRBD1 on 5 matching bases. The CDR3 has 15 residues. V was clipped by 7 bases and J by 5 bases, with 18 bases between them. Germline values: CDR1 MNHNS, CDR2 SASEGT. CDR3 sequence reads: CASTFGGGDRNTIYF. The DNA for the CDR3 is TGTGCCAGCACCTTCGGGGGGGGAGATCGAAACACCATATATTTT.

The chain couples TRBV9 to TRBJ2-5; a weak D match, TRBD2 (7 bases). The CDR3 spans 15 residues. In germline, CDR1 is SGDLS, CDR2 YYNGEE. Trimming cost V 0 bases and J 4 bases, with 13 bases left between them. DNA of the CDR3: TGTGCCAGCAGCGTAGGGGCTGCGGGGGCAGAGACCCAGTACTTC. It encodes CASSVGAAGAETQYF. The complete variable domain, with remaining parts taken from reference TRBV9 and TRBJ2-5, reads DSGVTQTPKHLITATGQRVTLRCSPRSGDLSVYWYQQSLDQGLQFLIQYYNGEERAKGNILERFSAQQFPDLHSELNLSSLELGDSALYFCASSVGAAGAETQYFGPGTRLLVL.

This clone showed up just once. The CDR3 here is CASSLAGLAGGPGRSNEQFF. CDR3 bases: TGCGCCAGCAGCTTGGCGGGACTAGCGGGAGGGCCAGGTCGTAGCAATGAGCAGTTCTTC. V gene TRBV5-1 combines with J gene TRBJ2-1; TRBD2 agrees at 16 bases. Per the germline V gene, CDR1 is SGHRS and CDR2 is YFSETQ. J was trimmed by 6 bases and V by 0 bases; bases with no gene match: 12. CDR3 length: 20 residues.

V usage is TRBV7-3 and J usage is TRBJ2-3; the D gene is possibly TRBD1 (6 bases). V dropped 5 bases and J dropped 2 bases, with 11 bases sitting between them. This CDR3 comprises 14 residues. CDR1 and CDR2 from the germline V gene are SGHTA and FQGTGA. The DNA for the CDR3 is TGTGCCAGCAGCAAGGACAGTTTCACAGATACGCAGTATTTT. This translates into CASSKDSFTDTQYF.

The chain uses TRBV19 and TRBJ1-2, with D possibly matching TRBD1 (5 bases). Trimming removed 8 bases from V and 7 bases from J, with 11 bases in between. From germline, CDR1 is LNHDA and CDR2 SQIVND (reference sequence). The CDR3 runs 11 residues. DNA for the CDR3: TGTGCCAGTCTAGGGGATTTTGGCTACACCTTC. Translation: CASLGDFGYTF. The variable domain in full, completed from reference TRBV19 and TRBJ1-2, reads DGGITQSPKYLFRKEGQNVTLSCEQNLNHDAMYWYRQDPGQGLRLIYYSQIVNDFQKGDIAEGYSVSREKKESFPLTVTSAQKNPTAFYLCASLGDFGYTFGSGTRLTVV.

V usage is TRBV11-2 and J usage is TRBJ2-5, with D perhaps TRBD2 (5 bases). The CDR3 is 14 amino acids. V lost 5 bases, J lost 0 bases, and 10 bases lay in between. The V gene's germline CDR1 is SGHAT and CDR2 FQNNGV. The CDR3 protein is CASSPGLNQETQYF. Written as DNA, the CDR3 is TGTGCCAGCAGCCCAGGACTGAACCAAGAGACCCAGTACTTC. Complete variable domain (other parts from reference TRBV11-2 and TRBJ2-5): EAGVAQSPRYKIIEKRQSVAFWCNPISGHATLYWYQQILGQGPKLLIQFQNNGVVDDSQLPKDRFSAERLKGVDSTLKIQPAKLEDSAVYLCASSPGLNQETQYFGPGTRLLVL.

CDR3 sequence (DNA): TGTGCCATCAGTGGGACCGGGGAGCAGTTCTTC. It codes for CAISGTGEQFF. The chain uses TRBV10-3 and TRBJ2-1; D is unresolved. CDR1 ENHRY and CDR2 SYGVKD come from the germline V gene. The CDR3 runs to 11 residues. Trimming pared 4 bases from V and 10 bases from J, leaving 8 bases between.

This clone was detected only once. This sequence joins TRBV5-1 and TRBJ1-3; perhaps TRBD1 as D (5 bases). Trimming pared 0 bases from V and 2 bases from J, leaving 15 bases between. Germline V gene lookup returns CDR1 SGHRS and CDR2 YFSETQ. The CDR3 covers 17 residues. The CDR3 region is CASSLGGTPTTGNTIYF. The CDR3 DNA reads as TGCGCCAGCAGCTTGGGAGGGACTCCGACGACTGGAAACACCATATATTTT.

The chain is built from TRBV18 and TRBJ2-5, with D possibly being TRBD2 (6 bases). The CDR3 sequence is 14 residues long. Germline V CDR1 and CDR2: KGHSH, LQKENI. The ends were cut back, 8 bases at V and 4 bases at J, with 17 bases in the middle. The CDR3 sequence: CASTVNKGGETQYF. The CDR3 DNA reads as TGTGCCAGCACAGTTAATAAGGGAGGAGAGACCCAGTACTTC.

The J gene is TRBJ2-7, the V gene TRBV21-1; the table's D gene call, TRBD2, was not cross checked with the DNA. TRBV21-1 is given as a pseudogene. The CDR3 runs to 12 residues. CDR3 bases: TGTGCCAGCATGAGGCGACCCAACGAGCAGTACTTC. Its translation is CASMRRPNEQYF.

CDR3 loop: CASSPQASNTGELFF. The CDR3, as DNA: TGCGCCAGCAGCCCCCAGGCGTCGAACACCGGGGAGCTGTTTTTT. The gene calls are TRBV4-3 and TRBJ2-2, with D unresolved. V was shortened by 4 bases and J by 0 bases, with 9 bases between the two germline ends. CDR3 length: 15 amino acids. CDR1 and CDR2 (germline): LGHNA, YSLEER.

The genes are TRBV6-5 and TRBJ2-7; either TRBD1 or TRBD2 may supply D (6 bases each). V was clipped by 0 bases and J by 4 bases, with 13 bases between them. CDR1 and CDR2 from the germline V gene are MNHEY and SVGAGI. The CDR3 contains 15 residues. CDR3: CASSYSGGGWYEQYF. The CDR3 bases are TGTGCCAGCAGTTACTCCGGGGGCGGGTGGTACGAGCAGTACTTC.

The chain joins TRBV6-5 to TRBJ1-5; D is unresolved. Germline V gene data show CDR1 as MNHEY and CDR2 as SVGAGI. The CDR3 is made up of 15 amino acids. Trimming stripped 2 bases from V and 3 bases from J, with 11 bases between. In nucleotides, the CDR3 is TGTGCCAGCAGTTACGACACGGGATCCAATCAGCCCCAGCATTTT. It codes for CASSYDTGSNQPQHF.

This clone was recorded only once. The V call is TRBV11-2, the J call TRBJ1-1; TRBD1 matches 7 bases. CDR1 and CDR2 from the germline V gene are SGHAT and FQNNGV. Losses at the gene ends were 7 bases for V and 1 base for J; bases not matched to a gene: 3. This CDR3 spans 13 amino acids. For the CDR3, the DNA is TGTGCCAGCATGGCAGGGGGGAACACTGAAGCTTTCTTT. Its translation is CASMAGGNTEAFF.

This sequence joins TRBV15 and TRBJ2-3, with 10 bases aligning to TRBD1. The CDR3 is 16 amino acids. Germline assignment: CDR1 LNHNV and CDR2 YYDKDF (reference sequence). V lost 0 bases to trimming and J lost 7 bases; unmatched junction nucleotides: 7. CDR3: CATSRDRDRGRHTQYF. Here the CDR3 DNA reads TGTGCCACCAGCAGAGACCGGGACAGGGGACGCCATACGCAGTATTTT.

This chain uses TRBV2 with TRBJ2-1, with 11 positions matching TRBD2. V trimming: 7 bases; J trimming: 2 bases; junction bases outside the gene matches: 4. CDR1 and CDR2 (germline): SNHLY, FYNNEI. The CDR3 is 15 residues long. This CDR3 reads CASTALAGAYNEQFF. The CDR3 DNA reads TGTGCCAGCACAGCACTAGCGGGGGCCTACAATGAGCAGTTCTTC. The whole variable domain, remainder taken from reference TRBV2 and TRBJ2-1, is EPEVTQTPSHQVTQMGQEVILRCVPISNHLYFYWYRQILGQKVEFLVSFYNNEISEKSEIFDDQFSVERPDGSNFTLKIRSTKLEDSAMYFCASTALAGAYNEQFFGPGTRLTVL.

CDR3 sequence (DNA): TGTGCCAGCAGTCCCTCCGGGACTCCGAACACTGAAGCTTTCTTT. This sequence encodes CASSPSGTPNTEAFF. The chain carries TRBV6-5 and TRBJ1-1, with D possibly TRBD1 on 5 matching bases. Germline CDR1 MNHEY, CDR2 SVGAGI. Trimming stripped 5 bases from V and 1 base from J, with 14 bases between. CDR3 length: 15 amino acids.

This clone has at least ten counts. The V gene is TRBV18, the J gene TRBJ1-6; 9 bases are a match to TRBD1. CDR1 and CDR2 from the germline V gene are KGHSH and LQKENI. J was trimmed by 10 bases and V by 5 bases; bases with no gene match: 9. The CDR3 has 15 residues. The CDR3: CASSTGTGTGSPLHF. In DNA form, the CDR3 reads TGTGCCAGCTCAACCGGGACAGGGACCGGGTCACCCCTCCACTTT.

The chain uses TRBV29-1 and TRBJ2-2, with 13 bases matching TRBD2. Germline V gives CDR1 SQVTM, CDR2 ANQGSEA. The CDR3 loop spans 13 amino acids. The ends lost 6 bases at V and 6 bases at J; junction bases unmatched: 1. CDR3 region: CSVGTSGAGELFF. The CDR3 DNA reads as TGCAGCGTCGGGACTAGCGGGGCCGGGGAGCTGTTTTTT.

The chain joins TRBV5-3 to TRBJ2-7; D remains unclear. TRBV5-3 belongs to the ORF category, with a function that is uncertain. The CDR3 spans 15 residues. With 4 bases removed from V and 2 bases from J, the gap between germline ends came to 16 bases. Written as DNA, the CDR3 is TGTGCCAGAAGCCTCAGTGGCGGCAAGCCCTACGAGCAGTACTTC. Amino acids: CARSLSGGKPYEQYF.

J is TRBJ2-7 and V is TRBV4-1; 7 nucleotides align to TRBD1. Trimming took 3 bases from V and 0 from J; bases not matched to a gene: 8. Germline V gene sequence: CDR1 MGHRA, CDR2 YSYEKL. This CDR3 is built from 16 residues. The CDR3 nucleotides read TGCGCCAGCAGCCATCACGGGACAGTTAACTCCTACGAGCAGTACTTC. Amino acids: CASSHHGTVNSYEQYF.